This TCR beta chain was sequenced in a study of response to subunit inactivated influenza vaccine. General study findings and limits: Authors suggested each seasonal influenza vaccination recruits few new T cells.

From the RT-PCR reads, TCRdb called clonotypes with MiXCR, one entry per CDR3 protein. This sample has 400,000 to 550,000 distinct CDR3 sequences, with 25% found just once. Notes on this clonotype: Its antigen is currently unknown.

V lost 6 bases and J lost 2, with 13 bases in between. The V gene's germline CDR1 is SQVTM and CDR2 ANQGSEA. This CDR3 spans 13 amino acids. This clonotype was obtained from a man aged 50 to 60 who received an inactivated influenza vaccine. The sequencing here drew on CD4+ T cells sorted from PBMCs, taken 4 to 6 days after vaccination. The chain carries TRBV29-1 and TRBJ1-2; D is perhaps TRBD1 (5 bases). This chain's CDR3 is CSVRGRENYGYTF. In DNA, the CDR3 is TGCAGCGTGCGGGGCAGGGAAAACTATGGCTACACCTTC. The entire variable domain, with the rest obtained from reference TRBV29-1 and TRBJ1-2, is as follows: SAVISQKPSRDICQRGTSLTIQCQVDSQVTMMFWYRQQPGQSLTLIATANQGSEATYESGFVIDKFPISRPNLTFSTLTVSNMSPEDSSIYLCSVRGRENYGYTFGSGTRLTVV.